Listed below are T cell receptor beta chains from one sample, sequenced in a study of T-cell reconstitution after alpha-beta-depleted transplantation in children. Via MiXCR, TCRdb re-called the PCR reads, giving one row per CDR3 protein. The repertoire holds 100,000 or so distinct CDR3 sequences, about 14% seen once, with around 19% in the top ten. The material sequenced was PBMCs, mostly from graft donor cells, taken 180 days after TCRalphabeta/CD19-depleted stem cell transplant. Receptors were obtained from a male patient between 2 and 15 years old who had a stem cell transplant for acute lymphoblastic leukemia, so the T cells may come from the graft donor. Each CDR3 is given with its conserved first and last residue. The order of the fields is J gene, V gene, clone size, D gene, CDR3 DNA, CDR3 protein. The D gene is left open where the match is weak. Clone size is not always given. Where it is, it says once, few, many or a class for expanded clones.

J: TRBJ1-5
V: TRBV12-3/TRBV12-4
size: -
D: -
DNA: TGTGCCAGCAGTTTTGTCCTCCAGAAGTTTTATAGCAATCAGCCCCAGCATTTT
CDR3: CASSFVLQKFYSNQPQHF

J: TRBJ1-1
V: TRBV2
size: -
D: TRBD1
DNA: TGTGCCAGTTTCGACAGGGGGAACACTGAAGCTTTCTTT
CDR3: CASFDRGNTEAFF

J: TRBJ1-5
V: TRBV5-4
size: -
D: -
DNA: TGTGCCAGCAGCTTGGATGTCAATCAGCCCCAGCATTTT
CDR3: CASSLDVNQPQHF

J: TRBJ1-1
V: TRBV25-1
size: few
D: TRBD1
DNA: TGTGCCAGCAGTTCCTACCAGGGGGCTGGGTGGTACACTGAAGCTTTCTTT
CDR3: CASSSYQGAGWYTEAFF

J: TRBJ1-2
V: TRBV7-9
size: -
D: TRBD1
DNA: TGTGCCAGCAGCCACCGACAGGGGCATGGCTACACCTTC
CDR3: CASSHRQGHGYTF

J: TRBJ2-3
V: TRBV5-1
size: -
D: TRBD2
DNA: TGCGCCAGCAGCCTCGGGACTAGCGGGGGGGCCTCAGATACGCAGTATTTT
CDR3: CASSLGTSGGASDTQYF

J: TRBJ2-5
V: TRBV15
size: few
D: TRBD1
DNA: TGTGCCACCAGCAGAGATGAGGGGGCACGAGAGACCCAGTACTTC
CDR3: CATSRDEGARETQYF

J: TRBJ2-1
V: TRBV5-1
size: few
D: TRBD2
DNA: TGCGCCAGCAGCCTAGCGGGGGTGCTCGATGAGCAGTTCTTC
CDR3: CASSLAGVLDEQFF

J: TRBJ1-3
V: TRBV12-3/TRBV12-4
size: few
D: TRBD1
DNA: TGTGCCAGCAGTCCCCCTTGGGACAGGGGTGGTGGAAACACCATATATTTT
CDR3: CASSPPWDRGGGNTIYF

J: TRBJ2-1
V: TRBV12-3/TRBV12-4
size: many
D: -
DNA: TGTGCCAGCAGCCAGGGTGGTTACAATGAGCAGTTCTTC
CDR3: CASSQGGYNEQFF

J: TRBJ2-6
V: TRBV11-2
size: -
D: TRBD1
DNA: TGTGCCAGCAGCCTAACGGGACAGATCTCTGGGGCCAACGTCCTGACTTTC
CDR3: CASSLTGQISGANVLTF

J: TRBJ2-2
V: TRBV27
size: few
D: TRBD1
DNA: TGTGCCAGCAGTTTTAACAGGGGATACACCGGGGAGCTGTTTTTT
CDR3: CASSFNRGYTGELFF

J: TRBJ1-2
V: TRBV2
size: few
D: TRBD1
DNA: TGTGCCAGCAGAGGGACAGTTTCTAACTATGGCTACACCTTC
CDR3: CASRGTVSNYGYTF

J: TRBJ1-2
V: TRBV18
size: -
D: -
DNA: TGTGCCAGCTCACGGCCAACCTCTAACTATGGCTACACCTTC
CDR3: CASSRPTSNYGYTF

J: TRBJ1-1
V: TRBV25-1
size: -
D: -
DNA: TGTGCCAGCAGTTGGCCGGGGGTAGACACTGAAGCTTTCTTT
CDR3: CASSWPGVDTEAFF

J: TRBJ2-7
V: TRBV20-1
size: many
D: -
DNA: TGCAGTGCTAGAGGGCAGGAGAGCTACGAGCAGTACTTC
CDR3: CSARGQESYEQYF

J: TRBJ2-7
V: TRBV5-1
size: -
D: -
DNA: TGCGCCAGCAGCAACCACGACAGACCGAAGGAGCAGTACTTC
CDR3: CASSNHDRPKEQYF

J: TRBJ1-1
V: TRBV6-2/TRBV6-3
size: few
D: -
DNA: TGTGCCAGCAGTTACTCGAAGCGGTACCAGGACACTGAAGCTTTCTTT
CDR3: CASSYSKRYQDTEAFF

J: TRBJ2-5
V: TRBV5-1
size: few
D: -
DNA: TGCGCCAGCAGCTTGGGAAGCCCACAAGCAGGGACCCAGTACTTC
CDR3: CASSLGSPQAGTQYF

J: TRBJ2-5
V: TRBV19
size: -
D: TRBD1
DNA: TGTGCCATAGGGACAGAAGAGACCCAGTACTTC
CDR3: CAIGTEETQYF

J: TRBJ1-2
V: TRBV3-1
size: -
D: -
DNA: TGTGCCAGCAGCCAAGGAGAATTGGTGCGGGTTCGGGGCTACACCTTC
CDR3: CASSQGELVRVRGYTF

J: TRBJ1-2
V: TRBV29-1
size: few
D: TRBD1
DNA: TGCAGCGTTGAAGATATTTGGGGGACAGGGAGGGCCTATGGCTACACCTTC
CDR3: CSVEDIWGTGRAYGYTF

J: TRBJ1-3
V: TRBV11-2
size: few
D: TRBD1
DNA: TGTGCCAGCAGCCCCGCACCTGACAGGGTAGGGTCTGGAAACACCATATATTTT
CDR3: CASSPAPDRVGSGNTIYF

J: TRBJ1-2
V: TRBV4-1
size: few
D: -
DNA: TGCGCCAGCAGCCAAGCCCCATTGGGGGCTCCATATGGCTACACCTTC
CDR3: CASSQAPLGAPYGYTF

J: TRBJ2-3
V: TRBV4-2
size: few
D: TRBD2
DNA: TGTGCCAGCAGCCAAGATCAGGGACTAGCGGGGGGGCGGAGCACAGATACGCAGTATTTT
CDR3: CASSQDQGLAGGRSTDTQYF

J: TRBJ2-3
V: TRBV5-5
size: -
D: -
DNA: TGTGCCAGCAGCTTGCTGGGCCAGGGGGGATCAGATACGCAGTATTTT
CDR3: CASSLLGQGGSDTQYF

J: TRBJ2-2
V: TRBV9
size: few
D: -
DNA: TGTGCCAGCAGCGTAAGGGGAGCGAACACCGGGGAGCTGTTTTTT
CDR3: CASSVRGANTGELFF

J: TRBJ2-7
V: TRBV4-3
size: few
D: -
DNA: TGCGCCAGCAGCCAAGATCTTACGGGGCGTAACGAGCAGTACTTC
CDR3: CASSQDLTGRNEQYF

J: TRBJ2-7
V: TRBV29-1
size: few
D: -
DNA: TGCAGCGTCGTATCTCTGGGATCCTCCTACGAGCAGTACTTC
CDR3: CSVVSLGSSYEQYF

J: TRBJ2-7
V: TRBV4-3
size: many
D: -
DNA: TGCGCCAGCAGCCAAGGGGTCCGGGGGACGGTCTACGAGCAGTACTTC
CDR3: CASSQGVRGTVYEQYF

J: TRBJ2-7
V: TRBV9
size: -
D: TRBD2
DNA: TGTGCCAGCAGCGACGGGACTAGCGTTCTCTTC
CDR3: CASSDGTSVLF

J: TRBJ2-7
V: TRBV12-3/TRBV12-4
size: once
D: -
DNA: TGTGCCAGCAGTCAGAAAGGGGGCTACGAGCAGTACTTC
CDR3: CASSQKGGYEQYF

J: TRBJ1-1
V: TRBV7-8
size: -
D: -
DNA: TGTGCCAGCAGCACACACACGGACACTGAAGCTTTCTTT
CDR3: CASSTHTDTEAFF

J: TRBJ2-3
V: TRBV3-1
size: -
D: TRBD2
DNA: TGTGCCACCAGCCCCCAGGGGACTAGCGGTAATACGCAGTATTTT
CDR3: CATSPQGTSGNTQYF

J: TRBJ2-1
V: TRBV11-1
size: few
D: TRBD1
DNA: TGTGCCAGCAGCTCCGATCGGAACCCCCGGGACAGGAAGAACAATGAGCAGTTCTTC
CDR3: CASSSDRNPRDRKNNEQFF

J: TRBJ1-2
V: TRBV4-3
size: many
D: -
DNA: TGCGCCAGCAGCCAAGGTGGGGGGGCTGGTAACTATGGCTACACCTTC
CDR3: CASSQGGGAGNYGYTF

J: TRBJ2-1
V: TRBV7-6
size: few
D: -
DNA: TGTGCCAGCAGCTTAGCCCCCCTTACCGAGCAGTTCTTC
CDR3: CASSLAPLTEQFF

J: TRBJ2-4
V: TRBV20-1
size: -
D: -
DNA: TGCAGTGCTGGAACGGATCACATTCAGTACTTC
CDR3: CSAGTDHIQYF

J: TRBJ2-7
V: TRBV7-9
size: -
D: -
DNA: TGTGCCAGCAGCTCACGACAGTACTCCTACGAGCAGTACTTC
CDR3: CASSSRQYSYEQYF

J: TRBJ2-1
V: TRBV7-9
size: -
D: -
DNA: TGTGCCAGCAGCGCCCCTGGGCAAATCCACAATGAGCAGTTCTTC
CDR3: CASSAPGQIHNEQFF

J: TRBJ1-1
V: TRBV7-9
size: few
D: -
DNA: TGTGCCAGCAGGACAGAACAGGACTTCTCGGGAGCTTTCTTT
CDR3: CASRTEQDFSGAFF